The 16 T cell receptor beta chains below come from one sample, sequenced in a study of beta chain features in type 1 diabetes. The study reverse transcribed the entire isolated RNA, so it sequenced expressed TCRB transcripts. Sequencing used immunoSEQ multiplex PCR; TCRdb keeps in-frame clones, though not all of them. Of fewer than 250,000 clones in the sample, around 10% were seen once. Sequenced sample: naive CD4+ T cells from blood. The receptors were sampled from a woman under 30 in good health.

The rearrangement uses TRBV14 and TRBJ2-7, with 9 nucleotides matching TRBD1. CDR1 and CDR2 (germline): SGHDN, FVKESK. The CDR3 sequence is 16 residues long. Trimming took 5 bases from V and 7 from J; bases not matched to a gene: 15. The CDR3 region has the DNA TGTGCCAGCAGCAAGATGCTGGGACAGGGACCGGGGGAGCAGTACTTC. This codes for CASSKMLGQGPGEQYF. Based on the CDR3 plus reference TRBV14 and TRBJ2-7, the full variable domain is EAGVTQFPSHSVIEKGQTVTLRCDPISGHDNLYWYRRVMGKEIKFLLHFVKESKQDESGMPNNRFLAERTGGTYSTLKVQPAELEDSGVYFCASSKMLGQGPGEQYFGPGTRLTVT.

The chain recombines TRBV6-5 with TRBJ2-3; possible D gene TRBD1, 6 bases. The germline V and J ends were trimmed by 4 bases and 1 base, with 12 bases remaining between them. Germline V gene sequence: CDR1 MNHEY, CDR2 SVGAGI. This CDR3 has 15 residues. CDR3 protein: CASSLTGLGTDTQYF. CDR3 bases: TGTGCCAGCAGTTTAACAGGGTTGGGCACAGATACGCAGTATTTT.

The genes are TRBV2 and TRBJ2-7; TRBD1 aligns across 8 bases. The junction had 12 bases not matched to a gene; V was cut back by 8 bases and J by 9 bases. Germline loops: CDR1 SNHLY, CDR2 FYNNEI. The CDR3 is 13 residues long. Here the CDR3 reads CASADRGSSAQYF. The DNA of the CDR3 is TGTGCCAGCGCAGACAGGGGATCATCGGCGCAGTACTTC.

There are a few counts of this clone. The chain uses TRBV27 and TRBJ2-2; tentatively, D is TRBD1 (6 bases). CDR3 size: 15 residues. Germline V gene sequence: CDR1 MNHEY, CDR2 SMNVEV (reference sequence). The V and J ends lost 5 bases and 3 bases respectively, with 13 bases between them. As DNA, the CDR3 is TGTGCCAGCAGTCCGACAGGCAGGGACACCGGGGAGCTGTTTTTT. Amino acid sequence: CASSPTGRDTGELFF.

This clone turned up a few times. V usage is TRBV10-3 and J usage is TRBJ2-5; possibly TRBD1 for D (7 bases). The CDR3 contains 14 residues. Trimming cost V 6 bases and J 5 bases, with 16 bases left between them. The V gene's germline CDR1 is ENHRY and CDR2 SYGVKD. CDR3 residues: CAIRGTVSGETQYF. The CDR3 bases are TGTGCCATCAGGGGGACAGTCAGCGGGGAGACCCAGTACTTC.

V is TRBV2 and J is TRBJ2-7; weak D call: TRBD1 (5 bases). The length of the CDR3 is 13 residues. The V gene's germline CDR1 is SNHLY and CDR2 FYNNEI. The V and J ends lost 7 bases and 6 bases respectively, with 16 bases between them. CDR3 loop: CASTQLGDGEQYF. CDR3 bases: TGTGCCAGCACGCAGCTAGGGGATGGCGAGCAGTACTTC.

The V gene is TRBV2, the J gene TRBJ1-1; D remains unclear. The germline V gene has CDR1 SNHLY and CDR2 FYNNEI. The CDR3 runs 14 residues. V lost 6 bases, J lost 0 bases, and 11 bases lay in between. This CDR3 reads CASREVLMNTEAFF. The CDR3 nucleotides read TGTGCCAGCAGGGAGGTGTTAATGAACACTGAAGCTTTCTTT. The full variable domain, with the rest looked up from reference TRBV2 and TRBJ1-1, is EPEVTQTPSHQVTQMGQEVILRCVPISNHLYFYWYRQILGQKVEFLVSFYNNEISEKSEIFDDQFSVERPDGSNFTLKIRSTKLEDSAMYFCASREVLMNTEAFFGQGTRLTVV.

This clone has a handful of counts. The V and J genes are TRBV27 and TRBJ2-7; D is possibly TRBD1 (5 bases). Germline V CDR1 and CDR2: MNHEY, SMNVEV (reference sequence). The V gene lost 4 bases and the J gene lost 0 bases, with 10 bases spanning the gap. The CDR3 totals 14 residues. CDR3 in amino acids: CASSSTASSYEQYF. The CDR3 DNA sequence: TGTGCCAGCAGTTCGACAGCGAGCTCCTACGAGCAGTACTTC.

This clone was detected a few times. The chain couples TRBV7-2 to TRBJ2-2; weak D call: TRBD1 (6 bases). Trimming took off 1 base at V and 4 bases at J, with 7 bases between the two ends. Per germline, CDR1 SGHTA and CDR2 FQGNSA. The CDR3 spans 14 residues. The CDR3 coding sequence is TGTGCCAGCAGCTTAGACAGGGTCACCGGGGAGCTGTTTTTT. Protein sequence: CASSLDRVTGELFF.

This clone has just a few counts. The rearrangement links TRBV18 to TRBJ2-7, with no clear D. This CDR3 has 12 amino acids. The V end lost 4 bases, the J end lost 2 bases, and 6 bases lay between the germline ends. CDR1 and CDR2 from the germline V gene are KGHSH and LQKENI. Written as DNA, the CDR3 is TGTGCCAGCTCACAGGCGGCCTACGAGCAGTACTTC. This encodes CASSQAAYEQYF. The variable domain in full, with the rest retrieved from reference TRBV18 and TRBJ2-7, is NAGVMQNPRHLVRRRGQEARLRCSPMKGHSHVYWYRQLPEEGLKFMVYLQKENIIDESGMPKERFSAEFPKEGPSILRIQQVVRGDSAAYFCASSQAAYEQYFGPGTRLTVT.

The chain recombines TRBV5-6 with TRBJ2-1; the match to TRBD2 covers 8 bases. V was pared by 4 bases and J by 7 bases, with 13 bases of the junction left unmatched. In germline, CDR1 is SGHDT, CDR2 YYEEEE. There are 16 residues in the CDR3. The CDR3 region has the DNA TGTGCCAGCAGCCCCCTAGGGAGCGGGAGTCGTAATGAGCAGTTCTTC. Translating gives CASSPLGSGSRNEQFF.

This chain links TRBV19 with TRBJ2-1; D is ambiguous. Germline CDR1 reads LNHDA; CDR2 reads SQIVND (reference sequence). This CDR3 is 15 amino acids long. With 2 bases removed from V and 5 bases from J, the gap between germline ends came to 13 bases. The CDR3 DNA reads TGTGCCAGTAGTATACGGTCAGGTTCCCACAATGAGCAGTTCTTC. It codes for CASSIRSGSHNEQFF.

The chain joins TRBV2 to TRBJ2-4; 10 bases match TRBD1. The length of the CDR3 is 14 residues. CDR1 is SNHLY and CDR2 is FYNNEI in the germline V gene. V shed 5 bases and J 7 bases; nucleotides not matched to a gene: 5. As DNA, the CDR3 is TGTGCCAGCAGTAGGACAGGGGGTGGCAACATTCAGTACTTC. Its translation: CASSRTGGGNIQYF.

The chain has TRBV5-1 and TRBJ2-3, with a possible D match to TRBD2 (5 bases). The CDR3 contains 17 residues. CDR1 is SGHRS, CDR2 YFSETQ, per germline. The V gene lost 4 bases and the J gene lost 0 bases, with 18 bases spanning the gap. The CDR3 sequence: CASSLGPIGISTDTQYF. In nucleotides, the CDR3 is TGCGCCAGCAGCCTTGGGCCTATCGGGATTAGCACAGATACGCAGTATTTT. The whole variable domain, filled in from reference TRBV5-1 and TRBJ2-3, reads KAGVTQTPRYLIKTRGQQVTLSCSPISGHRSVSWYQQTPGQGLQFLFEYFSETQRNKGNFPGRFSGRQFSNSRSEMNVSTLELGDSALYLCASSLGPIGISTDTQYFGPGTRLTVL.

V is TRBV19 and J is TRBJ2-1; D is perhaps TRBD1 (6 bases). Germline CDR1 and CDR2: LNHDA and SQIVND (reference sequence). The germline V and J ends were trimmed by 0 bases and 11 bases, with 11 bases remaining between them. This CDR3 has 13 residues. The CDR3 DNA reads TGTGCCAGTAGTATAGATATGGACAGAAAGCAGTTCTTC. Its translation is CASSIDMDRKQFF.

V and J are TRBV5-1 and TRBJ2-5; D ambiguous. Germline V gene sequence: CDR1 SGHRS, CDR2 YFSETQ. V lost 0 bases and J 1 base, leaving 7 bases between the germline ends. The CDR3 loop spans 14 amino acids. In nucleotides, the CDR3 is TGCGCCAGCAGCTTGGCGCCGGGCCAAGAGACCCAGTACTTC. Residues: CASSLAPGQETQYF. Supplemented by reference TRBV5-1 and TRBJ2-5, the full variable domain reads KAGVTQTPRYLIKTRGQQVTLSCSPISGHRSVSWYQQTPGQGLQFLFEYFSETQRNKGNFPGRFSGRQFSNSRSEMNVSTLELGDSALYLCASSLAPGQETQYFGPGTRLLVL.